This T cell receptor (beta chain) was recorded in a study of monozygotic twins with inflammatory bowel disease. Study-wide findings and caveats: TCRbeta diversity (inverse Simpson) was lower in IBD patients than in healthy co-twins.

CDR1 MNHEY and CDR2 SMNVEV come from the germline V gene (reference sequence). CDR3 length equals 13 residues. TCRdb re-called the 5' RACE reads; every CDR3 protein appears as one record, without DNA. Across some 130,000 distinct CDR3 sequences, the top ten clones capture more than 1% of the sample. Concerning this clonotype itself: Its antigen is not known.

The TCR comes from a human donor with ulcerative colitis or Crohn's disease, or a healthy co-twin of an affected twin (not recorded which). Sequenced: blood. The rearrangement links TRBV27 to TRBJ1-1; lacking DNA, the TRBD1 call made by TCRdb goes unchecked. CDR3: CASSHQGYTEAFF.